This T cell receptor beta chain appears in the sequencing data of a study of vaccination and CD4 T cells after COVID-19. Study-level findings and limits: Reactive clonotype counts went from median around 20 after infection to a few dozen after vaccination, nonsignificantly.

CDR1 is SGHTA and CDR2 is FQGNSA in the germline V gene. The ends lost 5 bases at V and 6 bases at J; junction bases unmatched: 10. This CDR3 contains 16 residues. An Oncomine TCR Beta short-read assay was used to sequence the DNA from cultured CD4+ T cells. TCRdb called the PCR reads again in MiXCR, with one record for every CDR3 protein. The repertoire holds over 11,000 distinct CDR3 sequences, with roughly 58% as singletons. With regard to this clonotype: Its antigen remains unidentified.

The treatment here: roughly 10-day PBMC culture with coronavirus spike peptide pools or control peptides (ViraFEST assay). This chain uses TRBV7-2 with TRBJ2-7; 13 bases are shared with TRBD2. The sequencing used CD4+ T cells from blood, cultured in vitro, collected before SARS-CoV-2 vaccination. The TCR sequence derives from a human donor who had recovered from COVID-19. For the CDR3, the DNA is TGTGCCAGCAGCCCCCGACTAGCGGGAGGCAAAGGCGAGCAGTACTTC. Protein: CASSPRLAGGKGEQYF.